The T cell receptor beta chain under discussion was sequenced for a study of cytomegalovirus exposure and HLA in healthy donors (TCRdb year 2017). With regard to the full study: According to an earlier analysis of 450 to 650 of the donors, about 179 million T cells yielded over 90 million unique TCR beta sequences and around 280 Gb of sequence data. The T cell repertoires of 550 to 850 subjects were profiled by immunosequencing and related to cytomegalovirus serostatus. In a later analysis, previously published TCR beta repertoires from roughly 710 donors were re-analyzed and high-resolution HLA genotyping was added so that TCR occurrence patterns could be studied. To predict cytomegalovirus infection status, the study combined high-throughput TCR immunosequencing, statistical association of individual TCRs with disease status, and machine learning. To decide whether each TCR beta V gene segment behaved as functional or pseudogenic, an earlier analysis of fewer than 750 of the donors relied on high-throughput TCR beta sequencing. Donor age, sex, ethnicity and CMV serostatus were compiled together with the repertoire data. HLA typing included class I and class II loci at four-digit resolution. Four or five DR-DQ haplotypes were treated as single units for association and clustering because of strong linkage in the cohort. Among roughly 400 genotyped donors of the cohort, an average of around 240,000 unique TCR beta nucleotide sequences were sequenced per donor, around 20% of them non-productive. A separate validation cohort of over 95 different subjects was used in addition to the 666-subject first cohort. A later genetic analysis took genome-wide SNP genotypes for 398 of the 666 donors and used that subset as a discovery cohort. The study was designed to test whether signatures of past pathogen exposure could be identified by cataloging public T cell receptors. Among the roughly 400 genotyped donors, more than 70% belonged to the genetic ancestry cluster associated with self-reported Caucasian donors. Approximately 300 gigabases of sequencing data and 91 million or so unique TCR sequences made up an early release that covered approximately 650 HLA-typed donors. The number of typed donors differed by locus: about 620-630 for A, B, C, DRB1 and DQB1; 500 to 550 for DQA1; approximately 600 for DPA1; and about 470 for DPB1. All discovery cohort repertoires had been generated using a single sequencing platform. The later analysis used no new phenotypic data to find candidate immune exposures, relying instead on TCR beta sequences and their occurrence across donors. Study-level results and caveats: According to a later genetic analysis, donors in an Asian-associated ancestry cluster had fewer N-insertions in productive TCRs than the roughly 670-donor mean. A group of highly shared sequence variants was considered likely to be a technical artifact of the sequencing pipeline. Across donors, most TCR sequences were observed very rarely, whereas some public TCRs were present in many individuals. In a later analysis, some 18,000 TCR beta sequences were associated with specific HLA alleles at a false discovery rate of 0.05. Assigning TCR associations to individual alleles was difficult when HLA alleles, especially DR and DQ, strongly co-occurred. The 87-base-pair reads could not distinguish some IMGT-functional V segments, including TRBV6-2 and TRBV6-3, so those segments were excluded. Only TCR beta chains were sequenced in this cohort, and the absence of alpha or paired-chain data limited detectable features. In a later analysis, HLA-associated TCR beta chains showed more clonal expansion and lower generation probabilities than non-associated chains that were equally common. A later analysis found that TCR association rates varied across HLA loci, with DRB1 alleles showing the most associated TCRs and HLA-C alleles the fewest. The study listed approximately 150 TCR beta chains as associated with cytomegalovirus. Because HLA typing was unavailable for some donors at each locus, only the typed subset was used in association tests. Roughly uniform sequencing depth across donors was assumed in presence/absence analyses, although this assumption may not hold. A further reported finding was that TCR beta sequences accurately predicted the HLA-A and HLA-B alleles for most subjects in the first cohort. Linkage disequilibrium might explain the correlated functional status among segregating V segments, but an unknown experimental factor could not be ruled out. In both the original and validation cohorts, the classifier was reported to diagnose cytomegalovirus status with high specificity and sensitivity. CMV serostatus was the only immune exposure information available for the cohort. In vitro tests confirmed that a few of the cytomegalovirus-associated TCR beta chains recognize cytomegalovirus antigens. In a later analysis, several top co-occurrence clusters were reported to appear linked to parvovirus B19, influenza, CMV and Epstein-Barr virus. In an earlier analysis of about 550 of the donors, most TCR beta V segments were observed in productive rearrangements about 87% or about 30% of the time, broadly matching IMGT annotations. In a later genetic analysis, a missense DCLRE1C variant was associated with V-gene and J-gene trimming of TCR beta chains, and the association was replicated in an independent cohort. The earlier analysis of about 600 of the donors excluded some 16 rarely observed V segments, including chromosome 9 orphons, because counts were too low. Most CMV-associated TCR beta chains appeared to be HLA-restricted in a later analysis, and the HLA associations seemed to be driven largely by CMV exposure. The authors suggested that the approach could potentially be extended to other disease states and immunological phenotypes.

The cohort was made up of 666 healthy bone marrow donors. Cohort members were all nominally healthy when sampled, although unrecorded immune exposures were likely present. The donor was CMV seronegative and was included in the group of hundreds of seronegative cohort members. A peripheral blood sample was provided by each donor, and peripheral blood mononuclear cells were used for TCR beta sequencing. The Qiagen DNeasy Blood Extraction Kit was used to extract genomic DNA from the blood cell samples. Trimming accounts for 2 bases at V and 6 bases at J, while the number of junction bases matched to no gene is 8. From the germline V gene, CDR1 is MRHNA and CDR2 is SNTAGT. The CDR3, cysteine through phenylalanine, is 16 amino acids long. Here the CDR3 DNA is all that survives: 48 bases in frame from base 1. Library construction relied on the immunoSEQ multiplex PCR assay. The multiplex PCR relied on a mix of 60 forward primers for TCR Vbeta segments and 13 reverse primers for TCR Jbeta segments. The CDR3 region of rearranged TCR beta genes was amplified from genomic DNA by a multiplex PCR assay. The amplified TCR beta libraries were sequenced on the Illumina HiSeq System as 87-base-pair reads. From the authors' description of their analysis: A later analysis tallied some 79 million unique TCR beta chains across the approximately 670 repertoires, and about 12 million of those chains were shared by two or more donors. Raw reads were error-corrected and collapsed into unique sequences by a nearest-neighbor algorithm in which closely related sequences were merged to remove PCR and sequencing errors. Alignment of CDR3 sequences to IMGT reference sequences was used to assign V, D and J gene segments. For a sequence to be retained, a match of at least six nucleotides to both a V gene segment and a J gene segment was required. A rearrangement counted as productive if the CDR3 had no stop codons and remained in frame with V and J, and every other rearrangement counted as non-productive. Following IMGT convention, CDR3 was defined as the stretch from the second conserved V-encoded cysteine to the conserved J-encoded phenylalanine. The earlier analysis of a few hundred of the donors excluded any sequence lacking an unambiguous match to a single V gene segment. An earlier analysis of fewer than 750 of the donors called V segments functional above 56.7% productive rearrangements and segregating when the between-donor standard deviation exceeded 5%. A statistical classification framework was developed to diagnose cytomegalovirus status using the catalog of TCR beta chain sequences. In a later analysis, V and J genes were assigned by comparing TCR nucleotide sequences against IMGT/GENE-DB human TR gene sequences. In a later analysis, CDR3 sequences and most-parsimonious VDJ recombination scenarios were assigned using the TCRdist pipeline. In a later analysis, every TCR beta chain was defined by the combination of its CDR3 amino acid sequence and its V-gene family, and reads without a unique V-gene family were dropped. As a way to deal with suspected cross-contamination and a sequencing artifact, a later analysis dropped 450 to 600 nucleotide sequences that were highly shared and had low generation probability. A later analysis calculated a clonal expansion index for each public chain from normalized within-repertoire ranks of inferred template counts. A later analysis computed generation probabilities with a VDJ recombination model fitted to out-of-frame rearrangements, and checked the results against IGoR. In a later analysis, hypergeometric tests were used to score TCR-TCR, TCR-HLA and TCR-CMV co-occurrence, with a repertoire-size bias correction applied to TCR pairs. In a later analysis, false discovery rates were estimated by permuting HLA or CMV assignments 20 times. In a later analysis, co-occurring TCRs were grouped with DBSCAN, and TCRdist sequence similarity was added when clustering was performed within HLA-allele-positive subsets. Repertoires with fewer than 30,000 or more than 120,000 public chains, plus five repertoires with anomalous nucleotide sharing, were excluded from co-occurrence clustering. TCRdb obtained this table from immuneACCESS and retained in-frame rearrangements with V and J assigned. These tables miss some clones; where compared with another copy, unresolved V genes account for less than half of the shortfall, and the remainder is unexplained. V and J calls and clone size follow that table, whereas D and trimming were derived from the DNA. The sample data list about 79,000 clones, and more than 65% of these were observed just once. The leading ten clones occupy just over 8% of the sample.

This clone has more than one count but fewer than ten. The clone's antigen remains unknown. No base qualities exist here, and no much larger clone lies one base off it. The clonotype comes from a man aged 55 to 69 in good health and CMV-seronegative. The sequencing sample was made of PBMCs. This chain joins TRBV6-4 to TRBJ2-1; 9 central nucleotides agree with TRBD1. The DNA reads TGTGCCAGCAGTGACACCCCGGGACAGGGATTCAATGAGCAGTTCTTC. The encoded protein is CASSDTPGQGFNEQFF.